Only a few counts were recorded for the clone carrying this T cell receptor (beta chain). The sample comes from a study of preoperative IRX-2 immunotherapy in early breast cancer. Specified treatment: preoperative locoregional IRX-2 cytokine immunotherapy. Samples came from a phase Ib trial of preoperative locoregional IRX-2 cytokine immunotherapy. Using immunoSEQ multiplex PCR, the repertoire was profiled, and TCRdb retains in-frame clones only, with some absent. Among about 11,000 clones listed, 75% to 90% were seen once. Germline V CDR1 and CDR2: SGHNT, YENEEA. This CDR3 is built from 15 residues. The ends were cut back, 2 bases at V and 1 base at J, with 8 bases in the middle.

The TCR comes from a human donor with breast cancer. Sequencing was performed on lymph node tissue, taken before IRX-2 immunotherapy. This chain joins TRBV11-3 and TRBJ1-4; D remains ambiguous. In DNA, the CDR3 is TGTGCCAGCAGCTTAAATGTTGGAACTAATGAAAAACTGTTTTTT. It encodes CASSLNVGTNEKLFF.